Following are 32 T cell receptor beta chains from one sample sequenced in a study of post-analysis software for immune sequencing data. What these receptors recognize is not known. Study-wide findings and caveats: Comparison of patients with controls showed about 5 TRBV segments more frequent in patients, TRBV5-6, TRBV5-1 and TRBV20-1 among them.

Unique-molecular-identifier-tagged TCR beta cDNA libraries were used. MiXCR, run by TCRdb on the PCR reads, gives a single entry per CDR3 protein. The top ten hold roughly 0.57% of the sample, which has about 760,000 distinct CDR3 sequences, 25% to 30% seen once. The specimen sequenced was blood. Receptors originate from a girl between 5 and 17 years old with multiple sclerosis.

V usage is TRBV7-2 and J usage is TRBJ2-3; TRBD2 aligns across 8 bases. The germline V gene has CDR1 SGHTA and CDR2 FQGNSA. This CDR3 comprises 16 residues. After removal of 6 bases from V and 5 bases from J, the junction contained 13 bases not matched to a gene. The CDR3 reads CASRSGGRLGRDTQYF. The CDR3 coding sequence is TGTGCCAGCAGGAGCGGGGGCAGGTTGGGGCGAGATACGCAGTATTTT.

A few counts support this clonotype. J is TRBJ1-1 and V is TRBV28, with D possibly matching TRBD1 (6 bases). The germline gives CDR1 MDHEN, CDR2 SYDVKM. Trimming cost V 3 bases and J 1 base, with 12 bases left between them. CDR3 size: 15 residues. The CDR3 here is CASSFPGAQNTEAFF. DNA of the CDR3: TGTGCCAGCAGTTTCCCGGGGGCCCAGAACACTGAAGCTTTCTTT.

The genes are TRBV5-5 and TRBJ2-3, with a possible D match to TRBD1 (6 bases). The CDR3 consists of 16 residues. Trimming stripped 4 bases from V and 2 bases from J, with 17 bases between. CDR1 is SGHKS, CDR2 YYEKEE, per germline (reference sequence). CDR3 DNA sequence: TGTGCCAGCAGCACCTCGACAGGAACTTTCACAGATACGCAGTATTTT. It yields the protein CASSTSTGTFTDTQYF.

The V call is TRBV12-3 or TRBV12-4, the J call TRBJ2-2, with a tentative D call TRBD1 (5 bases). The V and J ends lost 4 bases and 6 bases respectively, with 18 bases between them. CDR3 length: 16 residues. In DNA form, the CDR3 reads TGTGCCAGCAGTTCCAAAATCGTGGCAGGGCCCGGGGAGCTGTTTTTT. Encoded protein: CASSSKIVAGPGELFF.

This clonotype has more than one count but fewer than ten. This rearrangement joins TRBV4-3 to TRBJ2-1; 10 bases match TRBD2. Germline-derived CDR1 and CDR2 are LGHNA and YSLEER. The ends lost 0 bases at V and 5 bases at J; junction bases unmatched: 7. The CDR3 loop spans 17 amino acids. CDR3 DNA sequence: TGCGCCAGCAGCCAAGATTGGGGACTAGCGTCCGACAATGAGCAGTTCTTC. Its translation: CASSQDWGLASDNEQFF.

This clonotype was detected only a few times. This chain connects TRBV7-2 to TRBJ2-1; weak D call: TRBD2 (5 bases). V was trimmed by 5 bases and J by 12 bases, leaving 20 bases between them. Germline V gene sequence: CDR1 SGHTA, CDR2 FQGNSA. This CDR3 has 14 residues. CDR3 residues: CASSIYGNTGAQFF. CDR3 coding DNA: TGTGCCAGCAGCATCTACGGGAACACCGGCGCGCAGTTCTTC.

This clonotype was seen at least ten times. The chain combines TRBV29-1 with TRBJ2-5; D gene unclear. V shed 4 bases and J shed 4 bases, with 19 bases lying between them. The germline V gene has CDR1 SQVTM and CDR2 ANQGSEA. This CDR3 has 15 residues. The CDR3, as DNA: TGCAGCGTTGGACTCCAACCCACTCTCGGAGAGACCCAGTACTTC. The encoded protein is CSVGLQPTLGETQYF.

The V call is TRBV27, the J call TRBJ1-1; possibly TRBD1 for D (6 bases). The V gene's germline CDR1 is MNHEY and CDR2 SMNVEV (reference sequence). The germline V and J ends were trimmed by 0 bases and 1 base, with 15 bases remaining between them. This CDR3 comprises 17 residues. The CDR3 DNA follows: TGTGCCAGCAGTTTATCGCCAGCCGGGACACGGAACACTGAAGCTTTCTTT. As protein: CASSLSPAGTRNTEAFF.

The gene calls are TRBV7-2 and TRBJ2-5; 15 nucleotides line up with TRBD2. V trimming: 6 bases; J trimming: 5 bases; junction bases outside the gene matches: 4. Germline V gene sequence: CDR1 SGHTA, CDR2 FQGNSA. The CDR3 runs to 15 residues. The chain's CDR3 is CASSWGLAGGETQYF. In DNA, the CDR3 is TGTGCCAGCAGTTGGGGACTAGCGGGAGGTGAGACCCAGTACTTC.

This clonotype was recorded once. A much larger clone sits a single nucleotide away, making a read error possible. This chain joins TRBV29-1 and TRBJ2-5; 10 nucleotides agree with TRBD2. The DNA end lines up better with TRBJ2-7; the J call may be wrong. The CDR3 sequence is 13 residues long. Germline V gene data show CDR1 as SQVTM and CDR2 as ANQGSEA. CDR3 sequence: CSAQIAGGYEQYF. The CDR3 region has the DNA TGCAGCGCCCAGATAGCGGGGGGTTACGAGCAGTACTTC.

The chain has TRBV24-1 and TRBJ2-2, with D hard to call. The germline V gene has CDR1 KGHDR and CDR2 SFDVKD. This CDR3 spans 15 amino acids. V was shortened by 3 bases and J by 5 bases, with 12 bases between the two germline ends. CDR3: CATSDPRLETGELFF. CDR3 nucleotide sequence: TGTGCCACCAGTGATCCACGGCTAGAGACCGGGGAGCTGTTTTTT.

This clonotype was seen only a few times. The DNA of the CDR3 is TGCAGTGCCACCGGGACCCCAAATCAGCCCCAGCATTTT. As protein: CSATGTPNQPQHF. The chain joins TRBV20-1 to TRBJ1-5, with a possible D match to TRBD1 (5 bases). The V end was cut by 6 bases, the J end by 4 bases, with 13 bases between. Germline V gene sequence: CDR1 DFQATT, CDR2 SNEGSKA (reference sequence). This CDR3 spans 13 amino acids.

V usage is TRBV6-5 and J usage is TRBJ1-5; 7 positions agree with TRBD1. With 6 bases clipped from V and 7 bases from J, the junction kept 6 bases outside the gene matches. Germline CDR1 is MNHEY and CDR2 is SVGAGI. The CDR3 spans 13 residues. The CDR3 nucleotides are TGTGCCAGCAGCCCCGACAGGGCCCAGCCCCAGCATTTT. Amino acid sequence: CASSPDRAQPQHF.

The chain combines TRBV7-2 with TRBJ1-5; D is undetermined. The germline V gene encodes CDR1 SGHTA and CDR2 FQGNSA. V lost 5 bases and J 2 bases, leaving 13 bases between the germline ends. The CDR3 is 15 amino acids. The CDR3 region is CASSQEGGRNQPQHF. In nucleotides, the CDR3 is TGTGCCAGCAGCCAAGAGGGCGGCCGCAATCAGCCCCAGCATTTT.

In this sample, this clonotype turned up a few times. The chain uses TRBV6-2 or TRBV6-3 and TRBJ2-1, with D possibly being TRBD1 or TRBD2 (5 bases each). The germline CDR1 and CDR2 sequences are MNHEY and SVGEGT. The CDR3 extends over 14 amino acids. Trimming cost V 5 bases and J 6 bases, with 14 bases left between them. This CDR3 is CASSREGPINEQFF. In DNA form, the CDR3 reads TGTGCCAGCAGTAGAGAGGGACCTATCAATGAGCAGTTCTTC.

This chain links TRBV15 with TRBJ1-6; weak D call: TRBD1 (5 bases). Per the germline V gene, CDR1 is LNHNV and CDR2 is YYDKDF (reference sequence). This CDR3 contains 13 residues. The V end was cut by 7 bases, the J end by 6 bases, with 10 bases between. CDR3 DNA: TGTGCCACCACCGGGGGGTCTAATTCACCCCTCCACTTT. This sequence encodes CATTGGSNSPLHF.

This clonotype was seen ten or more times. The chain carries TRBV29-1 and TRBJ2-7; D remains ambiguous. The length of the CDR3 is 15 residues. The germline gives CDR1 SQVTM, CDR2 ANQGSEA. Deletions cut 4 bases from V and 2 bases from J, with 18 bases between. The CDR3 reads CSVVGEETLPYEQYF. The DNA of the CDR3 is TGCAGCGTTGTAGGCGAAGAGACACTCCCCTACGAGCAGTACTTC.

The chain recombines TRBV6-1 with TRBJ1-5; D is unresolved. V was cut by 7 bases and J by 1 base, with 20 bases left in between. The length of the CDR3 is 17 residues. From germline, CDR1 is MNHNS and CDR2 SASEGT. The CDR3 DNA follows: TGTGCCAGCACCCTGAACGAGGAAACTAAGAGCAATCAGCCCCAGCATTTT. It translates to CASTLNEETKSNQPQHF.

Only a few counts were recorded for this clonotype. The chain recombines TRBV9 with TRBJ2-1, with D possibly being TRBD2 (5 bases). Trimming took off 3 bases at V and 5 bases at J, with 15 bases between the two ends. CDR3 length: 15 residues. CDR1 and CDR2 from the germline V gene are SGDLS and YYNGEE. CDR3 bases: TGTGCCAGCAGCGGTCAAGTAAGCGGTCACAATGAGCAGTTCTTC. Residues: CASSGQVSGHNEQFF.

The rearrangement uses TRBV10-3 and TRBJ2-3, with a weak D call TRBD1 (6 bases). This CDR3 has 14 residues. Germline V gene sequence: CDR1 ENHRY, CDR2 SYGVKD. V shed 10 bases and J shed 2 bases, with 16 bases lying between them. Here the CDR3 reads CATNPGHTTDTQYF. The CDR3 nucleotides are TGTGCCACCAATCCGGGACACACCACAGATACGCAGTATTTT.

The chain has TRBV28 and TRBJ2-7, with 7 bases aligning to TRBD1. This CDR3 contains 13 residues. Trimming removed 4 bases from V and 7 bases from J; junction bases left unmatched: 7. Germline CDR1 reads MDHEN; CDR2 reads SYDVKM. CDR3: CASSWDRGKEQYF. The CDR3 DNA reads TGTGCCAGCAGTTGGGACAGAGGAAAAGAGCAGTACTTC.

This clonotype has only a few counts. The chain recombines TRBV5-1 with TRBJ2-5, with D perhaps matching TRBD1 or TRBD2 (5 bases each). The V and J ends lost 1 base and 2 bases respectively, with 12 bases between them. There are 15 residues in the CDR3. Germline-derived CDR1 and CDR2 are SGHRS and YFSETQ. CDR3 in DNA: TGCGCCAGCAGCTTGAAACCGGGACGACAAGAGACCCAGTACTTC. This codes for CASSLKPGRQETQYF.

This sequence joins TRBV13 and TRBJ1-1; D is perhaps TRBD1 (5 bases). The CDR3 length is 14 residues. Germline CDR1 is PRHDT and CDR2 is FYEKMQ (reference sequence). Trimming pared 5 bases from V and 6 bases from J, leaving 16 bases between. The CDR3, as DNA: TGTGCCAGCAGCCCAAGCGCGAGGGACGCTGAAGCTTTCTTT. This sequence encodes CASSPSARDAEAFF.

The chain recombines TRBV6-1 with TRBJ2-3, with TRBD2 identical over 9 bases. J was trimmed by 6 bases and V by 4 bases; bases with no gene match: 11. The CDR3 is 16 amino acids. Germline V lookup: CDR1 MNHNS, CDR2 SASEGT. CDR3 amino acids: CASSVRRSGGGDTQYF. The CDR3 coding sequence is TGTGCCAGCAGTGTACGCCGTAGCGGGGGCGGGGATACGCAGTATTTT.

The J gene is TRBJ2-2, the V gene TRBV7-2; no reliable D call. This CDR3 contains 13 residues. The germline gives CDR1 SGHTA, CDR2 FQGNSA. Trimming shortened V by 2 bases and J by 5 bases, and 6 bases separated the two germline ends. The CDR3: CASSLYLTGELFF. CDR3 sequence (DNA): TGTGCCAGCAGCTTATACCTTACCGGGGAGCTGTTTTTT.

The V and J genes are TRBV6-5 and TRBJ1-1; D gene ambiguous. This CDR3 is built from 14 residues. Germline CDR1 is MNHEY and CDR2 is SVGAGI. The V end lost 6 bases, the J end lost 3 bases, and 14 bases lay between the germline ends. The CDR3 is CASSGSQIYTEAFF. CDR3 bases: TGTGCCAGCAGCGGGTCACAGATATACACTGAAGCTTTCTTT.

As for this clonotype: A junction boundary mismatches the germline segment, possibly from a read error. The chain couples TRBV24-1 to TRBJ2-3, with D perhaps matching TRBD1 (7 bases). This CDR3 contains 14 residues. Per germline, CDR1 KGHDR and CDR2 SFDVKD. DNA of the CDR3: TGTGCCACTCGCGGGACAGCCGGCACGGATACGCAGTATTTT. It encodes CATRGTAGTDTQYF.

A few counts support this clonotype. V gene TRBV25-1 combines with J gene TRBJ2-2; no definite D call. This CDR3 has 16 amino acids. Per the germline V gene, CDR1 is MGHDK and CDR2 is SYGVNS. Deletions cut 4 bases from V and 1 base from J, with 13 bases between. The CDR3 DNA follows: TGTGCCAGCAGTGGGGTCGGGCAGCTGAACACCGGGGAGCTGTTTTTT. Encoded protein: CASSGVGQLNTGELFF. Together with reference TRBV25-1 and TRBJ2-2, the CDR3 gives the full variable domain: EADIYQTPRYLVIGTGKKITLECSQTMGHDKMYWYQQDPGMELHLIHYSYGVNSTEKGDLSSESTVSRIRTEHFPLTLESARPSHTSQYLCASSGVGQLNTGELFFGEGSRLTVL.

The chain links TRBV12-3 or TRBV12-4 to TRBJ2-1, with D maybe TRBD2 (6 bases). Deletions cut 6 bases from V and 10 bases from J, with 25 bases between. There are 16 residues in the CDR3. The CDR3, as DNA: TGTGCCAGCAGCTTGAACCCCGGGACTGGGCTAGGAGAGCAGTTCTTC. Its translation is CASSLNPGTGLGEQFF.

This clonotype occurred a few times. CDR3 sequence: CASNLPGNTQYF. The CDR3 DNA sequence: TGTGCCAGCAACTTACCCGGGAATACGCAGTATTTT. The V and J genes are TRBV12-3 or TRBV12-4 and TRBJ2-3, with a possible D match to TRBD2 (5 bases). The V end was cut by 7 bases, the J end by 7 bases, with 12 bases between. The CDR3 is 12 amino acids.

J is TRBJ2-7 and V is TRBV3-1; 7 bases agree with TRBD2. In germline, CDR1 is LGHDT, CDR2 YNNKEL (reference sequence). This CDR3 has 19 residues. V trimming: 0 bases; J trimming: 4 bases; junction bases outside the gene matches: 18. CDR3: CASSQDREEGLLHRYEQYF. CDR3 DNA: TGTGCCAGCAGCCAAGATAGAGAGGAGGGACTACTTCACCGGTACGAGCAGTACTTC.

This clonotype occurred a few times. The gene calls are TRBV18 and TRBJ2-6; 8 bases match TRBD1. CDR1 KGHSH and CDR2 LQKENI come from the germline V gene. The CDR3 covers 16 residues. Germline trimming cut 3 bases from V and 2 bases from J; bases unmatched to any gene: 3. The CDR3: CASSPPGGAGANVLTF. In DNA form, the CDR3 reads TGTGCCAGCTCACCTCCAGGGGGCGCTGGGGCCAACGTCCTGACTTTC.